This T cell receptor beta chain was sequenced during a study of OX40 agonist ivuxolimab in advanced cancers. Study as a whole: The drug used for patients, ivuxolimab, was an agonistic anti-OX40 (CD134) antibody. Three dose-escalation patients had partial responses: one with hepatocellular carcinoma and two with cutaneous melanoma. The mean age was approximately 60 years, ranging from 23 to 79, with about 87% of participants male.

TCRdb keeps only in-frame clones here, not all; method: immunoSEQ multiplex PCR. The sample includes approximately 94,000 clones, roughly 90% seen only once; the top ten take about 0.49%. CDR3 length equals 13 residues. Trimming took 0 bases from V and 13 from J; bases not matched to a gene: 9. From germline, CDR1 is LNHNV and CDR2 YYDKDF (reference sequence). The chain carries TRBV15 and TRBJ2-7, with TRBD1 matching over 7 bases. The specimen was CD4+ or CD8+ T cells sorted from blood, collected in a trial of the OX40 agonist ivuxolimab. The sequence came from an adult with an advanced solid tumor such as melanoma, head and neck, liver or kidney cancer. CDR3 sequence (DNA): TGTGCCACCAGCAGAGATAGGGGACAGAGTTTATACTTC. This gives the protein CATSRDRGQSLYF.